One and the same sample provided the 10 T cell receptor beta chains below, sequenced in a study of identical twins. TCRdb passed the 5' RACE reads through MiXCR, listing each CDR3 protein once. The sample has 640,000 or so distinct CDR3 sequences; 5.5% to 6.5% are singletons. Sequencing was done on a sample of naive T cells sorted from blood. The receptors shown here come from a man aged 18-30 years in good health.

The V gene is TRBV11-3, the J gene TRBJ2-3; 7 bases fit TRBD1. Germline CDR1 reads SGHNT; CDR2 reads YENEEA. After removal of 3 bases from V and 5 bases from J, the junction contained 11 bases not matched to a gene. This CDR3 contains 16 residues. Here the CDR3 DNA reads TGTGCCAGCAGCTTCACAGGGGCCCTGCCACAAGATACGCAGTATTTT. Protein sequence: CASSFTGALPQDTQYF.

This clonotype appeared many times. The chain employs TRBV12-3 or TRBV12-4 and TRBJ1-2; D not resolved. The CDR3 length is 14 residues. With 4 bases removed from V and 8 bases from J, the gap between germline ends came to 17 bases. The CDR3 nucleotides read TGTGCCAGCAGTTCCCCAGGACGGGTTGGCGGCTACACCTTC. It specifies CASSSPGRVGGYTF.

This clonotype was picked up many times. The chain combines TRBV7-2 with TRBJ2-2; D is ambiguous. V was cut by 3 bases and J by 4 bases, with 6 bases left in between. Germline V CDR1 and CDR2: SGHTA, FQGNSA. This CDR3 has 13 amino acids. The CDR3 sequence: CASSFPATGELFF. The CDR3 region has the DNA TGTGCCAGCAGCTTCCCGGCCACCGGGGAGCTGTTTTTT.

At least ten counts were recorded for this clonotype. The chain employs TRBV27 and TRBJ2-1, with D unresolved. Germline loops: CDR1 MNHEY, CDR2 SMNVEV (reference sequence). The CDR3 is 12 residues long. The V end was cut by 5 bases, the J end by 10 bases, with 12 bases between. The CDR3 reads CASSQEHEEQFF. For the CDR3, the DNA is TGTGCCAGCAGTCAAGAACACGAGGAGCAGTTCTTC.

This clonotype was observed many times. The V gene is TRBV20-1, the J gene TRBJ2-3; 8 bases are a match to TRBD2. Trimming cost V 6 bases and J 3 bases; bases outside gene matches: 8. The germline CDR1 and CDR2 sequences are DFQATT and SNEGSKA (reference sequence). The CDR3 covers 14 residues. The CDR3 loop reads CSAPYSGITDTQYF. In nucleotides, the CDR3 is TGCAGTGCCCCGTATAGCGGGATAACAGATACGCAGTATTTT.

This chain connects TRBV7-2 to TRBJ2-1; 8 bases agree with TRBD2. The germline V gene encodes CDR1 SGHTA and CDR2 FQGNSA. The junction had 4 bases not matched to a gene; V was cut back by 5 bases and J by 10 bases. This CDR3 contains 12 residues. CDR3: CASSRTSPEQFF. The CDR3 region has the DNA TGTGCCAGCAGCAGGACTAGCCCAGAGCAGTTCTTC.

The chain uses TRBV28 and TRBJ2-3, with D maybe TRBD2 (5 bases). CDR1 and CDR2 from the germline V gene are MDHEN and SYDVKM. Trimming took 6 bases from V and 1 from J, leaving 17 bases between them. This CDR3 is built from 16 residues. The CDR3 DNA follows: TGTGCCAGCAGGGAGGCGAGAGCCCAGGGCACAGATACGCAGTATTTT. This codes for CASREARAQGTDTQYF.

This clonotype was seen more than once but under ten times. This chain joins TRBV27 and TRBJ2-3; 9 nucleotides match TRBD2. The CDR3 is made up of 17 amino acids. CDR1 and CDR2 from the germline V gene are MNHEY and SMNVEV (reference sequence). V was pared by 2 bases and J by 2 bases, with 8 bases of the junction left unmatched. The CDR3 protein is CASSLRGGTSSTDTQYF. CDR3 bases: TGTGCCAGCAGTTTAAGAGGCGGGACTAGCTCCACAGATACGCAGTATTTT.

This clonotype was detected ten times or more. The chain joins TRBV5-1 to TRBJ2-1; possibly TRBD1 or TRBD2 for D (5 bases each). With 0 bases removed from V and 2 bases from J, the gap between germline ends came to 12 bases. Per the germline V gene, CDR1 is SGHRS and CDR2 is YFSETQ. This CDR3 region has 16 residues. The CDR3 nucleotides read TGCGCCAGCAGCTTGGCGACGGGGCCGCCCTACAATGAGCAGTTCTTC. Amino acids: CASSLATGPPYNEQFF.

In this sample, this clonotype turned up many times. The CDR3 loop reads CSAWRTDTQYF. The CDR3 coding sequence is TGCAGTGCTTGGAGGACAGATACGCAGTATTTT. J is TRBJ2-3 and V is TRBV20-1, with D perhaps matching TRBD2 (5 bases). CDR1 is DFQATT and CDR2 is SNEGSKA in the germline V gene (reference sequence). V was clipped by 5 bases and J by 3 bases, with 6 bases between them. The CDR3 is made up of 11 amino acids.